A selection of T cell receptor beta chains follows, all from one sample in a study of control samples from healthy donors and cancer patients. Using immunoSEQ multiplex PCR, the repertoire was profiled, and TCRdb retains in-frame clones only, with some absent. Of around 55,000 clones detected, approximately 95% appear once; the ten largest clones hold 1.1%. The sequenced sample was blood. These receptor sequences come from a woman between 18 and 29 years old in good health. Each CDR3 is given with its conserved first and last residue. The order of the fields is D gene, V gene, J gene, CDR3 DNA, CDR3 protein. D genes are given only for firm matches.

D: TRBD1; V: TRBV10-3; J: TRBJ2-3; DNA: TGTGCCATCAGTGAATCAGGGACAGGGGCTGGAGATACGCAGTATTTT; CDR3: CAISESGTGAGDTQYF
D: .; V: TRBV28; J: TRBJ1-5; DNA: TGTGCCAGCAGTTCCTTCAGAAACCAGCCCCAGCATTTT; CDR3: CASSSFRNQPQHF
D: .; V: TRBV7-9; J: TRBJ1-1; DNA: TGTGCCAGCAGCTTAGCGGCGACCCTTGAAGCTTTCTTT; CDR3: CASSLAATLEAFF
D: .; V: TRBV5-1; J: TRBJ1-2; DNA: TGCGCCAGCAGCTTGGCCCTATGGACAGCTTCCAACTATGGCTACACCTTC; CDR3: CASSLALWTASNYGYTF
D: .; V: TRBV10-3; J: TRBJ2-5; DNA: TGTGCCATCAGTGCCCCCAAAGAGACCCAGTACTTC; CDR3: CAISAPKETQYF
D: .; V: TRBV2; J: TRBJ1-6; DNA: TGTGCCAGCAGCTCCACGCCCCGGGCGAGCTCCTATAATTCACCCCTCCACTTT; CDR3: CASSSTPRASSYNSPLHF
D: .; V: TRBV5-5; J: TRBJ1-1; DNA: TGTGCCAGCAGCTTTCCCCCATTGGGAGTTTTCTTT; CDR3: CASSFPPLGVFF
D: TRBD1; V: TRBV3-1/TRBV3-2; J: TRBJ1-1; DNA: TGTGCCAGCAGCCCCGTCTGGGACAGGGGGCGGTTAGGTTGGAACACTGAAGCTTTCTTT; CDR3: CASSPVWDRGRLGWNTEAFF
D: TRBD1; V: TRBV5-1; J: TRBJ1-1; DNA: TGCGCCAGCAGCTTGTCATTACAGGGGGCGCTAAGGATGAACACTGAAGCTTTCTTT; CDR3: CASSLSLQGALRMNTEAFF
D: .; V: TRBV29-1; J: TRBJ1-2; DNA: TGCAGCGCCCGCGTGCGGTTAAAGGACTATGGCTACACCTTC; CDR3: CSARVRLKDYGYTF
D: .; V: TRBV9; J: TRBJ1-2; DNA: TGTGCCAGCAGCGCCCGCGCAGACTGGGACATTTCGCTCTATGGCTACACCTTC; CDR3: CASSARADWDISLYGYTF